The clone carrying this T cell receptor (beta chain) was seen just once. This sample was taken from a study of T cell changes during pregnancy in multiple sclerosis. Assay used: immunoSEQ multiplex PCR; TCRdb lists only in-frame clones, some missing. The table lists approximately 130,000 clones, 95% to 98% of them singletons. The germline gives CDR1 MNHEY, CDR2 SMNVEV (reference sequence). Trimming cost V 0 bases and J 2 bases, with 7 bases left between them. There are 15 residues in the CDR3. The V gene is TRBV27, the J gene TRBJ2-2; the D is unclear. The sequence came from a female donor with multiple sclerosis, enrolled in a pregnancy study. The material was peripheral blood, obtained after pregnancy. CDR3 loop: CASSLSLDNTGELFF. CDR3 DNA: TGTGCCAGCAGTTTATCTCTAGATAACACCGGGGAGCTGTTTTTT.